This T cell receptor (beta chain) was obtained from a study of T cell responses to AZD1222 COVID-19 vaccine (dated by TCRdb to the early 2020s). Looking at the study overall: Because spike-specific TCR depth and breadth did not differ between the two schedules, AZD1222 recipients who got a second dose at roughly 4 weeks were pooled with those who got a second dose at roughly 12 weeks. TCR sequencing was performed for 230 to 250 trial participants, of whom about 210 were given two doses of AZD1222 and approximately 26 were given two doses of MenACWY control vaccine. Enrollment into the trials was organized by age into subgroups of 18-55, 56-69 and 70-plus years, and those subgroups contained roughly 150, 30 and 60 TCR-sequenced participants, respectively.

Overall study outcomes, separate from this receptor: Because no day 14 peak-response samples were available, the repertoires could be characterized only after the peak T cell response. Reportedly, close to half of the unique spike-specific TCRs recognized epitopes lying outside the regions that are mutated in the B.1.351 and B.1.1.7 variants. CD4 TCRs associated with the vaccine covered the entire spike protein, and the dominant responses were in regions 160-218 and 743-854. After two AZD1222 doses, spike-specific TCR breadth and depth were significantly higher than at day 0 and than in MenACWY recipients. Most participants were white British and females outnumbered males, and the authors suggested that clonal diversity may have been underestimated. Only a handful of AZD1222 recipients were SARS-CoV-2 seropositive at baseline, limiting conclusions about previously exposed vaccinees. In the small 56-69-year group, the increase in depth fell short of significance, most likely because of low power.

Reading the label with the study, this specimen's time point is: baseline before first vaccination. Vaccinee samples came from UK trials COV001 and COV002, including a single-blind randomized controlled phase 2/3 trial of AZD1222 (ChAdOx1 nCoV-19) in healthy adults. Trial participant PBMC samples were collected at day 0 and day 28 after the second dose for TCRbeta chain sequencing. This clone was seen a handful of times. What antigen it recognizes has not been identified. No much larger clonotype is one base removed from it; base qualities were not supplied. The CDR3 regions of human TCRbeta chains were analyzed by immunosequencing. In the source study's methods: TCRs in the repertoires were compared against a reference library of SARS-CoV-2-specific TCRs that had been generated with the MIRA antigen-specificity platform. Breadth was defined as the fraction of unique TCRs that were SARS-CoV-2-associated, and depth was defined as the fraction of total T cells that were SARS-CoV-2-associated. Using the MIRA data, each spike-specific TCR was assigned both to the spike region to which the TCR was reactive and to a CD4 or CD8 class. Log10-transformed breadth and depth values were compared by one-way ANOVA with Sidak's multiple comparisons tests. The clones in this table, taken by TCRdb from immuneACCESS, are in-frame only. Not every clone is retained; where verified, under half of the shortfall comes from an unresolved V gene, and the cause of the rest is unknown. V, J and clone size are those of that table, while D and trimming were read from the DNA. Across this sample there are approximately 100,000 clones, with about 86% seen only once. 3% to 3.5% of the sample is in the top ten clones.

Trimming accounts for 6 bases at V and 2 bases at J, while the number of junction bases matched to no gene is 5. Spanning cysteine to phenylalanine, the CDR3 consists of 14 amino acids. The DNA shown is the 42-base CDR3, in frame from base 1. CDR1 is given as MGHDK and CDR2 as SYGVNS, both from the germline V gene. The sequence derives from an adult in good health. The sequence is built from TRBV25-1 and TRBJ2-5, with 8 bases aligning to TRBD2. The sample here was peripheral blood, taken on day 0 of AZD1222 vaccination. CDR3 region: CASSHPGGQETQYF. The sequenced DNA: TGTGCCAGCAGCCACCCGGGGGGGCAAGAGACCCAGTACTTC. Outside the CDR3, residues come from the reference TRBV25-1 and TRBJ2-5 proteins, so the full variable domain is: EADIYQTPRYLVIGTGKKITLECSQTMGHDKMYWYQQDPGMELHLIHYSYGVNSTEKGDLSSESTVSRIRTEHFPLTLESARPSHTSQYLCASSHPGGQETQYFGPGTRLLVL.